The 21 T cell receptor beta chains below were found in one sample sequenced in a study of neurological immune-mediated disorders. TCRdb independently ran MiXCR on the 5' RACE reads; one entry per CDR3 protein. The repertoire holds about 33,000 distinct CDR3 sequences, with 10% to 15% as singletons. Indicated time point: longitudinal time-point 2. Sequenced material: PBMCs. All receptors derive from a woman aged 40-49 years in good health.

This chain connects TRBV5-1 to TRBJ2-7; 9 positions agree with TRBD2. V lost 0 bases and J lost 7; bases outside the gene matches: 8. The CDR3 length is 15 residues. CDR1 is SGHRS and CDR2 is YFSETQ in the germline V gene. CDR3 residues: CASSLAAGGPKEQYF. CDR3 nucleotide sequence: TGCGCCAGCAGCTTGGCCGCGGGGGGGCCGAAGGAGCAGTACTTC.

This clonotype was counted between two and nine times. The gene calls are TRBV20-1 and TRBJ1-2, with unresolved D. V lost 5 bases and J lost 8, with 15 bases in between. CDR3 length equals 12 residues. The V gene's germline CDR1 is DFQATT and CDR2 SNEGSKA (reference sequence). CDR3 coding DNA: TGCAGTGCTTATCACAGAACCGCAGGCTACACCTTC. Translation gives CSAYHRTAGYTF.

This clonotype was detected many times. The genes are TRBV30 and TRBJ2-2; D is possibly TRBD1 or TRBD2 (5 bases each). V was pared by 3 bases and J by 5 bases, with 13 bases between. This CDR3 comprises 14 residues. Germline CDR1 and CDR2: GTSNPN and SVGIG (reference sequence). As DNA, the CDR3 is TGTGCCTGGAGGGGGCCGAGCGGTACCGGGGAGCTGTTTTTT. Translation gives CAWRGPSGTGELFF.

This clonotype was detected ten times or more. The chain uses TRBV5-6 and TRBJ1-6; D possibly corresponds to TRBD1 (6 bases). The CDR3 runs 15 residues. Trimming stripped 0 bases from V and 7 bases from J, with 11 bases between. Per the germline V gene, CDR1 is SGHDT and CDR2 is YYEEEE. CDR3 amino acids: CASSLDGGRNSPLHF. The CDR3 DNA reads as TGTGCCAGCAGCTTGGATGGGGGGCGGAATTCACCCCTCCACTTT.

This clonotype was seen repeatedly, ten times or more. V usage is TRBV2 and J usage is TRBJ2-1; 8 bases match TRBD1. The CDR3 is 15 amino acids. The trim removed 6 bases at V and 3 bases at J, leaving 7 bases unmatched. The germline V gene encodes CDR1 SNHLY and CDR2 FYNNEI. The CDR3 bases are TGTGCCAGCAGGACTGCCGGGACAGGCTACAATGAGCAGTTCTTC. Translation: CASRTAGTGYNEQFF.

This rearrangement joins TRBV18 to TRBJ2-4, with D uncertain. Trimming pared 1 base from V and 3 bases from J, leaving 10 bases between. Germline CDR1 and CDR2: KGHSH and LQKENI. There are 15 residues in the CDR3. The CDR3 coding sequence is TGTGCCAGCTCACCACGCGGCGGCGACAAAAACATTCAGTACTTC. Translation gives CASSPRGGDKNIQYF.

The sample holds many counts of this clonotype. J is TRBJ2-3 and V is TRBV7-2; D possibly corresponds to TRBD2 (7 bases). Germline values: CDR1 SGHTA, CDR2 FQGNSA. The CDR3 sequence is 14 residues long. Deletions cut 0 bases from V and 12 bases from J, with 16 bases between. DNA for the CDR3: TGTGCCAGCAGCTTAGCGGGGGGGCCGCAGGACCAGTATTTT. Protein: CASSLAGGPQDQYF.

This clonotype was recorded a few times. This chain uses TRBV9 with TRBJ1-6; no reliable D call. Trimming left V 0 bases short and J 6 bases short, with 7 bases between. CDR3 size: 14 residues. Germline V lookup: CDR1 SGDLS, CDR2 YYNGEE. DNA for the CDR3: TGTGCCAGCAGCGTAGATCCGGGTAATTCACCCCTCCACTTT. Translating it yields CASSVDPGNSPLHF.

This clonotype was detected many times. The rearrangement links TRBV20-1 to TRBJ1-6; D not resolved. Germline V CDR1 and CDR2: DFQATT, SNEGSKA (reference sequence). This CDR3 comprises 15 residues. Trimming removed 1 base from V and 7 bases from J, with 14 bases in between. The CDR3 DNA sequence: TGCAGTGCTAGAGTTCCTGGACGGGAAAATTCACCCCTCCACTTT. This codes for CSARVPGRENSPLHF.

About this clonotype itself: The junction does not match germline at one end; this may be a read error. The rearrangement links TRBV5-1 to TRBJ2-7; possibly TRBD1 for D (6 bases). The CDR3 has 15 residues. Germline CDR1 is SGHRS and CDR2 is YFSETQ. CDR3 amino acids: CASHGGTINYYEQYF. CDR3 bases: TGCGCCAGCCATGGTGGGACAATTAACTACTACGAACAGTACTTC.

This clonotype qualifies as medium-sized. The CDR3 loop is CASSTEGQPNVDEQFF. In nucleotides, the CDR3 is TGCGCCAGCAGCACAGAGGGACAGCCAAACGTCGATGAGCAGTTCTTC. The V and J genes are TRBV5-1 and TRBJ2-1, with 7 positions matching TRBD1. J was trimmed by 8 bases and V by 4 bases; bases with no gene match: 15. The CDR3 length is 16 residues. Germline-derived CDR1 and CDR2 are SGHRS and YFSETQ.

The genes are TRBV7-7 and TRBJ2-1; D remains ambiguous. This CDR3 region has 13 residues. V lost 3 bases to trimming and J lost 9 bases, with 12 bases between them. From germline, CDR1 is SSHAT and CDR2 FNYEAQ (reference sequence). CDR3 sequence (DNA): TGTGCCAGCAGCTTGGTCAGCCGCGGTGAGCAGTTCTTC. Translated: CASSLVSRGEQFF.

This clonotype was found many times. V and J are TRBV10-3 and TRBJ2-2; D is unresolved. Germline CDR1 reads ENHRY; CDR2 reads SYGVKD. The CDR3 runs to 14 residues. Trimming pared 10 bases from V and 4 bases from J, leaving 16 bases between. The CDR3 nucleotides read TGTGCCACCACCCTAGGTAGTGGCACCGGGGAGCTGTTTTTT. The encoded protein is CATTLGSGTGELFF.

This clonotype was seen at least ten times. This chain connects TRBV12-3 or TRBV12-4 to TRBJ2-7; D uncertain. Between the trimmed V and J ends, which lost 1 base and 1 base, there was a span of 8 bases. The length of the CDR3 is 14 residues. This chain's CDR3 is CASSLDLGSYEQYF. The DNA of the CDR3 is TGTGCCAGCAGTTTAGACTTGGGTTCCTACGAGCAGTACTTC.

In its sample, this clonotype was seen many times. V usage is TRBV5-5 and J usage is TRBJ2-7, with TRBD2 matching over 10 bases. The CDR3 totals 17 residues. After removal of 3 bases from V and 0 bases from J, the junction contained 9 bases not matched to a gene. Germline assignment: CDR1 SGHKS and CDR2 YYEKEE (reference sequence). CDR3 nucleotide sequence: TGTGCCAGCAGCTCCGCTAGCGGGGGTGCTACCTCCTACGAGCAGTACTTC. Its translation: CASSSASGGATSYEQYF.

This clonotype was seen many times. The V gene is TRBV9, the J gene TRBJ1-6, with D unresolved. CDR1 and CDR2 from the germline V gene are SGDLS and YYNGEE. The CDR3 is made up of 15 amino acids. V was pared by 4 bases and J by 5 bases, with 13 bases between. The CDR3, as DNA: TGTGCCAGCAGCCCCAACGGGCGGAATAATTCACCCCTCCACTTT. It is translated as CASSPNGRNNSPLHF.

This clonotype was counted at least ten times. The chain is built from TRBV20-1 and TRBJ2-7; 8 bases are shared with TRBD2. This CDR3 region has 14 residues. Trimming cost V 2 bases and J 2 bases; bases outside gene matches: 5. Germline V gene lookup returns CDR1 DFQATT and CDR2 SNEGSKA (reference sequence). The CDR3 sequence is CSARFPGGAYEQYF. CDR3 coding DNA: TGCAGTGCTAGATTTCCGGGGGGGGCCTACGAGCAGTACTTC.

This clonotype has at least ten counts. This sequence joins TRBV6-2 or TRBV6-3 and TRBJ2-1; 10 positions match TRBD2. The CDR3 consists of 16 residues. CDR1 and CDR2 (germline): MNHEY, SVGEGT. The V gene end was trimmed by 5 bases and the J gene end by 9 bases; junction bases not matched to a gene: 13. CDR3 sequence reads: CASSRTGTSVGSEQFF. Here the CDR3 DNA reads TGTGCCAGCAGTCGCACCGGGACTAGCGTGGGGAGTGAGCAGTTCTTC.

This clonotype was seen repeatedly, ten times or more. The CDR3 loop reads CASSPNPQGAGANVLTF. In DNA, the CDR3 is TGCGCCAGCAGTCCGAACCCACAGGGCGCCGGGGCCAACGTCCTGACTTTC. J is TRBJ2-6 and V is TRBV5-1, with D possibly being TRBD1 (6 bases). Trimming pared 5 bases from V and 4 bases from J, leaving 19 bases between. The CDR3 contains 17 residues. Germline lookup yields CDR1 SGHRS and CDR2 YFSETQ. Filled out from reference TRBV5-1 and TRBJ2-6, the complete variable domain reads KAGVTQTPRYLIKTRGQQVTLSCSPISGHRSVSWYQQTPGQGLQFLFEYFSETQRNKGNFPGRFSGRQFSNSRSEMNVSTLELGDSALYLCASSPNPQGAGANVLTFGAGSRLTVL.

This clonotype was observed many times. The gene calls are TRBV10-3 and TRBJ1-2, with TRBD1 matching 7 bases. The germline V gene encodes CDR1 ENHRY and CDR2 SYGVKD. Trimming cost V 2 bases and J 5 bases; bases outside gene matches: 8. The CDR3 covers 15 residues. CDR3 nucleotide sequence: TGTGCCATCAGTGAGCAGGGGGAGAAAGCTTATGGCTACACCTTC. Its protein is CAISEQGEKAYGYTF.

Many counts were recorded for this clonotype. V is TRBV7-2 and J is TRBJ2-2, with 8 bases matching TRBD2. The CDR3 runs to 16 residues. The V gene's germline CDR1 is SGHTA and CDR2 FQGNSA. The V and J ends lost 5 bases and 1 base, in that order; junction bases with no gene match: 6. The CDR3 DNA is TGTGCCAGCAGCCTCCGGGGGGGGCAGAACACCGGGGAGCTGTTTTTT. It encodes CASSLRGGQNTGELFF.